What follows are 14 T cell receptor beta chains derived from one specimen sequenced in a study of blood T cell repertoires in COVID-19. Assay: immunoSEQ multiplex PCR; the TCRdb copy retains only in-frame clones and omits some. The sample contains about 250,000 clones, 85% of which appear only once. Material for sequencing was PBMCs or T cells enriched from blood (not recorded which). These receptor sequences come from a woman aged 50 to 60 with acute COVID-19.

V and J are TRBV6-5 and TRBJ1-3; D is unresolved. The germline V gene has CDR1 MNHEY and CDR2 SVGAGI. Trimming removed 5 bases at V and 0 bases at J, with 11 bases between. The CDR3 sequence is 15 residues long. CDR3 protein: CASSRTVPSGNTIYF. The DNA for the CDR3 is TGTGCCAGCAGTCGTACAGTCCCCTCTGGAAACACCATATATTTT.

The chain carries TRBV25-1 and TRBJ1-2, with 9 bases that match TRBD1. Germline CDR1 is MGHDK and CDR2 is SYGVNS. The CDR3 sequence is 15 residues long. V dropped 4 bases and J dropped 2; count of bases not matched to a gene: 5. The chain's CDR3 is CASSVTGTGNYGYTF. As DNA, the CDR3 is TGTGCCAGCAGTGTAACCGGGACAGGGAACTATGGCTACACCTTC.

This chain links TRBV12-3 or TRBV12-4 with TRBJ2-7; D unclear. The CDR3 has 11 amino acids. The V gene lost 4 bases and the J gene lost 7 bases, with 8 bases spanning the gap. The CDR3 coding sequence is TGTGCCAGCAGTTCCTTGAGGGAGCAGTACTTC. Translation: CASSSLREQYF.

The V gene is TRBV10-1, the J gene TRBJ1-1, with TRBD1 as a possible D gene (6 bases). Germline V CDR1 and CDR2: WNHNN, SYGVQD (reference sequence). V was clipped by 2 bases and J by 5 bases, with 12 bases between them. The CDR3 contains 14 residues. In nucleotides, the CDR3 is TGCGCCAGCAGTGAGAGTCTCAGGGGTACTGAAGCTTTCTTT. It encodes CASSESLRGTEAFF.

The chain couples TRBV3-1 (or the pseudogene TRBV3-2) to TRBJ2-7; tentatively, D is TRBD2 (6 bases). Deletions cut 4 bases from V and 6 bases from J, with 13 bases between. This CDR3 region has 13 residues. Germline lookup yields CDR1 LGHDT and CDR2 YNNKEL (reference sequence). This chain's CDR3 is CASSPLGGSEQYF. CDR3 in DNA: TGTGCCAGCAGCCCCCTCGGAGGGTCCGAGCAGTACTTC.

The V and J genes are TRBV19 and TRBJ1-4; no reliable D call. Germline V gene sequence: CDR1 LNHDA, CDR2 SQIVND (reference sequence). Trimming took 3 bases from V and 5 from J, leaving 10 bases between them. The CDR3 is 14 residues long. The CDR3 is CASSIAGRNEKLFF. CDR3 nucleotides: TGTGCCAGTAGTATTGCGGGAAGGAATGAAAAACTGTTTTTT.

The chain employs TRBV11-2 and TRBJ1-1; TRBD1 aligns across 8 bases. The CDR3 is 12 amino acids. V dropped 5 bases and J dropped 8; count of bases not matched to a gene: 4. The germline CDR1 and CDR2 sequences are SGHAT and FQNNGV. CDR3 amino acids: CASSPNRGEAFF. CDR3 sequence (DNA): TGTGCCAGCAGCCCGAACAGGGGGGAAGCTTTCTTT. The entire variable domain, with the rest obtained from reference TRBV11-2 and TRBJ1-1, is as follows: EAGVAQSPRYKIIEKRQSVAFWCNPISGHATLYWYQQILGQGPKLLIQFQNNGVVDDSQLPKDRFSAERLKGVDSTLKIQPAKLEDSAVYLCASSPNRGEAFFGQGTRLTVV.

The chain carries TRBV5-1 and TRBJ2-2; 8 positions match TRBD1. The CDR3 totals 16 residues. Trimming removed 4 bases from V and 4 bases from J; junction bases left unmatched: 9. Germline values: CDR1 SGHRS, CDR2 YFSETQ. Written as DNA, the CDR3 is TGCGCCAGCAGCCGTTCCCAGGGGGCCTCCACCGGGGAGCTGTTTTTT. Encoded protein: CASSRSQGASTGELFF.

The V and J genes are TRBV9 and TRBJ2-5; maybe TRBD2 (6 bases). This CDR3 has 13 amino acids. Trimming took off 4 bases at V and 4 bases at J, with 11 bases between the two ends. Germline V gene data show CDR1 as SGDLS and CDR2 as YYNGEE. Here the CDR3 reads CASSPHGGETQYF. DNA for the CDR3: TGTGCCAGCAGCCCCCACGGGGGAGAGACCCAGTACTTC.

V usage is TRBV27 and J usage is TRBJ1-1; TRBD1 agrees at 10 bases. The CDR3 runs 14 residues. From germline, CDR1 is MNHEY and CDR2 SMNVEV (reference sequence). The J segment lost 11 bases and the V segment lost 2 bases, leaving 8 bases of the junction unmatched. The CDR3 region has the DNA TGTGCCAGCAGTTTAAGGGACAGGGGAGAAGAGGCTTTCTTT. Protein sequence: CASSLRDRGEEAFF.

The CDR3 DNA sequence: TGTGCCAGCAGCCAAGAACAGGCTACCTACGAGCAGTACTTC. Residues: CASSQEQATYEQYF. The chain employs TRBV14 and TRBJ2-7; D perhaps matches TRBD1 (5 bases). Germline values: CDR1 SGHDN, CDR2 FVKESK. V was clipped by 0 bases and J by 2 bases, with 8 bases between them. CDR3 length: 14 residues.

J is TRBJ2-7 and V is TRBV5-1; TRBD2 matches 7 bases. The CDR3 has 15 amino acids. Germline V gives CDR1 SGHRS, CDR2 YFSETQ. The V and J ends lost 4 bases and 2 bases, in that order; junction bases with no gene match: 9. CDR3 sequence: CASSPRAGETYEQYF. For the CDR3, the DNA is TGCGCCAGCAGCCCGAGGGCGGGGGAGACCTACGAGCAGTACTTC.

The chain combines TRBV5-6 with TRBJ1-2; TRBD1 agrees at 9 bases. With 4 bases clipped from V and 4 bases from J, the junction kept 8 bases outside the gene matches. The CDR3 contains 15 residues. The germline V gene encodes CDR1 SGHDT and CDR2 YYEEEE. The CDR3 sequence is CASSTRQGDGYGYTF. CDR3 nucleotides: TGTGCCAGCAGCACCCGACAGGGGGATGGCTATGGCTACACCTTC.

This clone was counted between two and nine times. V and J are TRBV18 and TRBJ1-6; 9 nucleotides agree with TRBD1. Losses at the gene ends were 5 bases for V and 8 bases for J; bases not matched to a gene: 19. This CDR3 is 19 amino acids long. Per the germline V gene, CDR1 is KGHSH and CDR2 is LQKENI. The CDR3 region is CASSIFSGTGTIGDSPLHF. The CDR3 nucleotides read TGTGCCAGCTCAATCTTTTCCGGGACAGGGACTATAGGTGATTCACCCCTCCACTTT.